What follows are 3 T cell receptor beta chains derived from one specimen sequenced in a study of regulatory T cells in long-lasting Graves disease. Time point reported: persistent/refractory GD, antithyroid drugs over 5 years with positive TRAb. PBMC-extracted RNA yielded the TCR library. Both iRepertoire HTBI primers and Arm-PCR of CDR3 regions were used to build the TCR beta libraries. One entry per CDR3 protein, called by TCRdb with MiXCR from the multiplex PCR reads. Among over 650,000 distinct CDR3 sequences listed, roughly 30% were seen once. The material was peripheral blood mononuclear cells (PBMCs), obtained when the disease was refractory, from a patient treated with antithyroid drugs. Source of these receptors: a female donor with Graves disease.

This clonotype was picked up a small number of times. The chain is built from TRBV19 and TRBJ1-2; D ambiguous. Trimming stripped 2 bases from V and 4 bases from J, with 17 bases between. Germline V gene data show CDR1 as LNHDA and CDR2 as SQIVND (reference sequence). CDR3 length: 16 amino acids. The CDR3: CASSITLPIGPYGYTF. The CDR3 DNA sequence: TGTGCCAGTAGTATAACCCTACCTATCGGACCCTATGGCTACACCTTC.

The chain uses TRBV30 and TRBJ1-1; D is undetermined. This CDR3 is built from 13 residues. The V and J ends lost 1 base and 2 bases respectively, with 8 bases between them. Germline V gene data show CDR1 as GTSNPN and CDR2 as SVGIG (reference sequence). CDR3 nucleotide sequence: TGTGCCTGGAGTGCGAACCTAAACACTGAAGCTTTCTTT. Translation gives CAWSANLNTEAFF.

This clonotype has more than one count but fewer than ten. This chain connects TRBV12-5 to TRBJ1-5; D remains ambiguous. In germline, CDR1 is LGHNT, CDR2 FRNRAP. V was clipped by 6 bases and J by 9 bases, with 6 bases between them. This CDR3 is 10 amino acids long. The CDR3 spells CASGERPQHF. In nucleotides, the CDR3 is TGTGCTAGTGGCGAGAGGCCCCAGCATTTT.